This record covers a single T cell receptor beta chain. No antigen is known for it. This sample stems from a study of T cells after yellow fever vaccination. General observations from the study: Relatively few clonotypes were ones that appeared in both CD4 and CD8 compartments. Post-booster repertoires contained most primary-vaccination clones again (almost 97% CD4, 88% CD8).

V was pared by 5 bases and J by 1 base, with 12 bases of the junction left unmatched. The germline gives CDR1 SGHRS, CDR2 YFSETQ. This CDR3 has 18 amino acids. One entry per CDR3 protein, called by TCRdb with MiXCR from the 5' RACE reads. The sample consists of some 500,000 distinct CDR3 sequences, approximately 12% of them appearing once. V gene TRBV5-1 combines with J gene TRBJ2-6; 7 bases align to TRBD1. The sample consisted of PBMCs, taken on the day of the yellow fever booster vaccination. This sequence originates from a man aged 25 to 45 who received the YFV17D yellow fever vaccine. The chain's CDR3 is CASSITRQGQSGANVLTF. The CDR3 coding sequence is TGCGCCAGCAGTATAACCCGACAGGGCCAATCTGGGGCCAACGTCCTGACTTTC. Looking up the rest from reference TRBV5-1 and TRBJ2-6 gives the full variable domain: KAGVTQTPRYLIKTRGQQVTLSCSPISGHRSVSWYQQTPGQGLQFLFEYFSETQRNKGNFPGRFSGRQFSNSRSEMNVSTLELGDSALYLCASSITRQGQSGANVLTFGAGSRLTVL.